The 3 T cell receptor beta chains listed next were all sequenced from one sample in a study of blood T cell repertoires in COVID-19. Measured with immunoSEQ multiplex PCR; TCRdb has only the in-frame clones, and not every one. This sample has 130,000 or so clones; about 70% occur once, and the top ten carry 2% to 2.5%. The sequencing sample was made of peripheral blood. The receptors were gathered from a woman aged 70-85 years with acute or convalescent COVID-19.

V is TRBV11-2 and J is TRBJ2-5; 7 bases are a match to TRBD1. The CDR3 runs to 13 residues. The V segment lost 5 bases and the J segment 4 bases; nucleotides outside the gene matches: 4. The germline V gene has CDR1 SGHAT and CDR2 FQNNGV. CDR3 sequence reads: CASSQPGGETQYF. In nucleotides, the CDR3 is TGTGCCAGCAGCCAGCCAGGGGGAGAGACCCAGTACTTC.

V and J are TRBV12-3 or TRBV12-4 and TRBJ1-6; 9 bases are shared with TRBD1. CDR3 length equals 13 residues. The junction had 2 bases not matched to a gene; V was cut back by 4 bases and J by 10 bases. CDR3 bases: TGTGCCAGCAGTTACGGACAGGGGTCACCCCTCCACTTT. Translation: CASSYGQGSPLHF.

The chain joins TRBV6-2 or TRBV6-3 to TRBJ2-5; 10 nucleotides align to TRBD1. This CDR3 has 16 amino acids. The germline V gene has CDR1 MNHEY and CDR2 SVGEGT. V shed 4 bases and J 5 bases; nucleotides not matched to a gene: 10. CDR3 region: CASSWRPGTGVETQYF. The CDR3 DNA is TGTGCCAGCAGTTGGAGACCCGGGACAGGGGTCGAGACCCAGTACTTC.